This TCR beta chain is drawn from a study of vaccination effects on CD4 cells after COVID-19. The ends were cut back, 5 bases at V and 4 bases at J, with 18 bases in the middle. Looked up from germline, CDR1 is MNHEY and CDR2 is SVGEGT. The CDR3 consists of 15 residues. TCRdb keeps only in-frame clones here, not all; method: immunoSEQ multiplex PCR. The table records fewer than 75,000 clones, around 85% of them present only once. When around 10 days of culture had elapsed, CD4+ T cells were isolated. The participants, recipients of two vaccine doses, got either BNT162b2 or mRNA-1273. For this clone: Its antigen is unidentified.

This receptor was obtained from a human donor who received a COVID-19 vaccine. The chain links TRBV6-2 or TRBV6-3 to TRBJ2-7; D possibly uses TRBD1 or TRBD2 (7 bases each). Sequencing was performed on CD4+ T cells from PBMCs cultured without peptide, taken after COVID-19 vaccination. The CDR3 sequence is CASSAGGGLYYEQYV. The DNA for the CDR3 is TGTGCCAGCAGTGCAGGGGGGGGTCTGTATTACGAGCAGTACGTC.